A selection of T cell receptor beta chains follows, all from one sample in a study of beta chain features in type 1 diabetes. Produced via immunoSEQ multiplex PCR; TCRdb's table is partial and in-frame only. The data contain some 290,000 clones, approximately 25% of them singletons. Material for sequencing was naive CD4+ T cells from blood. All receptors come from a woman under 40 with type 1 diabetes. Each CDR3 is given with its conserved first and last residue. The order of the fields is CDR3 protein, CDR3 DNA, V gene, D gene, J gene, clone size. The D gene is left open where the match is weak. A clone size is listed for some rows: how often the clone was seen (once, few, many), or a class if it is expanded.

cdr3_aa: CASSPGTGPYNEQFF
cdr3_nt: TGCGCCAGCAGCCCCGGGACAGGACCTTACAATGAGCAGTTCTTC
v_call: TRBV5-1
d_call: TRBD1
j_call: TRBJ2-1
clone_size: few

cdr3_aa: CAISESDIAKSNTEAFF
cdr3_nt: TGTGCCATCAGTGAATCCGACATTGCGAAGTCGAACACTGAAGCTTTCTTT
v_call: TRBV10-3
d_call: -
j_call: TRBJ1-1
clone_size: few

cdr3_aa: CASSQPREGDTQYF
cdr3_nt: TGCGCCAGCAGCCAACCCAGGGAGGGAGATACGCAGTATTTT
v_call: TRBV4-1
d_call: TRBD2
j_call: TRBJ2-3
clone_size: few

cdr3_aa: CAWSMSGTSGREQFF
cdr3_nt: TGTGCCTGGAGCATGTCCGGGACTAGCGGGAGGGAGCAGTTCTTC
v_call: TRBV30
d_call: TRBD2
j_call: TRBJ2-1
clone_size: few

cdr3_aa: CASSWTSSTDTQYF
cdr3_nt: TGCGCCAGCAGCTGGACTAGCAGTACAGATACGCAGTATTTT
v_call: TRBV5-1
d_call: TRBD2
j_call: TRBJ2-3
clone_size: -

cdr3_aa: CATSRDLGGTYNEQFF
cdr3_nt: TGTGCCACCAGCAGAGATTTGGGAGGGACCTACAATGAGCAGTTCTTC
v_call: TRBV15
d_call: TRBD2
j_call: TRBJ2-1
clone_size: -

cdr3_aa: CSVEMASGNEQFF
cdr3_nt: TGCAGCGTTGAGATGGCTAGCGGCAATGAGCAGTTCTTC
v_call: TRBV29-1
d_call: TRBD2
j_call: TRBJ2-1
clone_size: -

cdr3_aa: CASPRRGHYNEQFF
cdr3_nt: TGTGCCAGCCCCCGGAGGGGGCACTACAATGAGCAGTTCTTC
v_call: TRBV5-4
d_call: -
j_call: TRBJ2-1
clone_size: few

cdr3_aa: CASSQEWAGETSSNTDTQYF
cdr3_nt: TGTGCCAGCAGCCAAGAGTGGGCGGGAGAGACCTCTTCAAACACAGATACGCAGTATTTT
v_call: TRBV4-2
d_call: TRBD2
j_call: TRBJ2-3
clone_size: -

cdr3_aa: CASSQDPGQGAPGYTF
cdr3_nt: TGCGCCAGCAGCCAAGATCCAGGACAGGGGGCGCCGGGCTACACCTTC
v_call: TRBV4-1
d_call: TRBD1
j_call: TRBJ1-2
clone_size: -

cdr3_aa: CASSIEADNQPQHF
cdr3_nt: TGTGCCAGTAGTATAGAGGCAGACAATCAGCCCCAGCATTTT
v_call: TRBV19
d_call: -
j_call: TRBJ1-5
clone_size: -

cdr3_aa: CASSQEMGQGSSGELFF
cdr3_nt: TGTGCCAGCAGCCAAGAGATGGGACAGGGTTCCTCCGGGGAGCTGTTTTTT
v_call: TRBV4-2
d_call: TRBD1
j_call: TRBJ2-2
clone_size: -

cdr3_aa: CASSRDLTGGYEQYF
cdr3_nt: TGTGCCAGCAGTAGGGACTTAACGGGGGGATACGAGCAGTACTTC
v_call: TRBV6-5
d_call: TRBD2
j_call: TRBJ2-7
clone_size: few

cdr3_aa: CAIRMTGETGELFF
cdr3_nt: TGTGCCATCAGGATGACAGGGGAAACCGGGGAGCTGTTTTTT
v_call: TRBV10-3
d_call: TRBD1
j_call: TRBJ2-2
clone_size: few

cdr3_aa: CSAWGGDGYTF
cdr3_nt: TGCAGCGCCTGGGGGGGGGACGGCTACACCTTC
v_call: TRBV29-1
d_call: -
j_call: TRBJ1-2
clone_size: -

cdr3_aa: CASSPEGWLNTEAFF
cdr3_nt: TGTGCCAGCAGCCCGGAGGGGTGGTTGAACACTGAAGCTTTCTTT
v_call: TRBV9
d_call: -
j_call: TRBJ1-1
clone_size: -

cdr3_aa: CASSRREFGEAFF
cdr3_nt: TGTGCCAGCAGCCGCAGGGAATTCGGTGAAGCTTTCTTT
v_call: TRBV13
d_call: -
j_call: TRBJ1-1
clone_size: -

cdr3_aa: CAWSGREQETQYF
cdr3_nt: TGTGCCTGGAGTGGTCGGGAACAAGAGACCCAGTACTTC
v_call: TRBV30
d_call: -
j_call: TRBJ2-5
clone_size: few

cdr3_aa: CASSLIGAENTGELFF
cdr3_nt: TGCGCCAGCAGCTTGATTGGGGCTGAGAACACCGGGGAGCTGTTTTTT
v_call: TRBV5-1
d_call: -
j_call: TRBJ2-2
clone_size: -

cdr3_aa: CASSISRDRGPREGQYF
cdr3_nt: TGCGCCAGCAGCATCAGCCGGGACAGGGGCCCACGGGAAGGGCAGTACTTC
v_call: TRBV4-1
d_call: TRBD1
j_call: TRBJ2-7
clone_size: -

cdr3_aa: CASSVVGTSGTGDTQYF
cdr3_nt: TGTGCCAGCAGCGTAGTAGGGACTAGCGGGACAGGAGATACGCAGTATTTT
v_call: TRBV9
d_call: TRBD2
j_call: TRBJ2-3
clone_size: few

cdr3_aa: CATRQGTYEQYF
cdr3_nt: TGTGCCACCCGACAGGGCACCTACGAGCAGTACTTC
v_call: TRBV25-1
d_call: TRBD1
j_call: TRBJ2-7
clone_size: -

cdr3_aa: CASSIDRDNQPQHF
cdr3_nt: TGTGCCAGTAGTATTGACAGGGACAATCAGCCCCAGCATTTT
v_call: TRBV19
d_call: TRBD1
j_call: TRBJ1-5
clone_size: -

cdr3_aa: CASSLNPDRNEQYF
cdr3_nt: TGTGCCAGCAGCTTGAACCCGGACAGGAACGAGCAGTACTTC
v_call: TRBV5-6
d_call: TRBD1
j_call: TRBJ2-7
clone_size: few

cdr3_aa: CASSQAGAGAGYTF
cdr3_nt: TGTGCCAGCAGCCAAGCAGGGGCGGGCGCCGGCTACACCTTC
v_call: TRBV14
d_call: -
j_call: TRBJ1-2
clone_size: -

cdr3_aa: CASSSNRAANTGELFF
cdr3_nt: TGTGCCAGCAGCTCTAACAGGGCCGCGAACACCGGGGAGCTGTTTTTT
v_call: TRBV7-3
d_call: -
j_call: TRBJ2-2
clone_size: -

cdr3_aa: CASSRLTGAYEQYF
cdr3_nt: TGTGCCAGCAGTCGCCTGACAGGGGCCTACGAGCAGTACTTC
v_call: TRBV6-6
d_call: TRBD1
j_call: TRBJ2-7
clone_size: -

cdr3_aa: CASSLGSGRRGQETQYF
cdr3_nt: TGCGCCAGCAGTCTGGGTAGCGGGAGAAGGGGCCAAGAGACCCAGTACTTC
v_call: TRBV23-1
d_call: TRBD2
j_call: TRBJ2-5
clone_size: few

cdr3_aa: CASSQVGNTIYF
cdr3_nt: TGTGCCAGCAGCCAAGTAGGAAACACCATATATTTT
v_call: TRBV14
d_call: -
j_call: TRBJ1-3
clone_size: -

cdr3_aa: CASSPHGDSYGYTF
cdr3_nt: TGTGCCAGCAGCCCCCATGGCGACAGTTATGGCTACACCTTC
v_call: TRBV11-3
d_call: -
j_call: TRBJ1-2
clone_size: once

cdr3_aa: CASSAQRSSYNEQFF
cdr3_nt: TGTGCCAGCAGCGCCCAGCGGAGCTCCTACAATGAGCAGTTCTTC
v_call: TRBV7-9
d_call: -
j_call: TRBJ2-1
clone_size: few